This is a list of T cell receptor beta chains from one sample in a study of a mutant IDH1 vaccine in newly diagnosed glioma. The method was immunoSEQ multiplex PCR; TCRdb's version includes in-frame clones alone and lacks a portion of them. This sample carries tens of thousands of clones, roughly 80% of them seen once, and the ten largest clones take 7.5% to 10%. Specimen: PBMCs, collected from a glioma patient treated with radiotherapy, temozolomide or both. All receptors come from a middle-aged man with glioma. Some clones in this sample may be carry-over from other donors' samples. Both conserved end residues are part of each CDR3. The D gene is left open where the match is weak. Not every row has a clone size; where given, it reads once, few, many or a size class.

j_gene,v_gene,abundance,d_gene,CDR3aa,CDR3nt
TRBJ1-4,TRBV2,few,-,CASSDSRGPIPFF,TGTGCCAGCAGTGACTCCAGGGGCCCCATTCCGTTTTTT
TRBJ1-4,TRBV30,-,-,CAWSVVGRGEKLFF,TGTGCCTGGAGTGTGGTGGGAAGAGGGGAAAAACTGTTTTTT
TRBJ1-1,TRBV25-1,few,-,CASSESGHGAFF,TGTGCCAGCAGTGAATCCGGCCACGGGGCTTTCTTT
TRBJ2-1,TRBV19,-,-,CASSIGFAGYNEQFF,TGTGCCAGTAGTATAGGGTTTGCGGGGTACAATGAGCAGTTCTTC
TRBJ2-3,TRBV21-1,-,-,CASSKAHRGKSTDTQYF,TGTGCCAGCAGCAAAGCGCACCGGGGTAAGAGCACAGATACGCAGTATTTT
TRBJ1-1,TRBV6-4,-,TRBD1,CASSDSGTGNTEAFF,TGTGCCAGCAGTGACTCCGGGACAGGGAACACTGAAGCTTTCTTT
TRBJ1-6,TRBV2,-,-,CASSEEGVGGGEPRSSYNSPLHF,TGTGCCAGCAGTGAAGAAGGGGTGGGGGGTGGAGAACCCCGGAGCTCCTATAATTCACCCCTCCACTTT
TRBJ1-5,TRBV4-1,-,-,CASSLRDSNQPQHF,TGCGCCAGCAGCCTAAGAGATAGCAATCAGCCCCAGCATTTT
TRBJ1-3,TRBV18,-,-,CASSPPIGNTIYF,TGTGCCAGCTCACCACCGATTGGAAACACCATATATTTT
TRBJ1-4,TRBV5-6,-,TRBD1,CASSWVPGQGGGKLFF,TGTGCCAGCAGCTGGGTTCCGGGACAGGGAGGAGGAAAACTGTTTTTT
TRBJ1-1,TRBV2,few,TRBD1,CASSYQQGALPNTEAFF,TGTGCCAGCAGCTATCAACAGGGGGCCCTCCCGAACACTGAAGCTTTCTTT
TRBJ2-7,TRBV5-4,-,-,CASSLSATRGYEQYF,TGTGCCAGCAGCTTGTCGGCGACTAGAGGTTACGAGCAGTACTTC
TRBJ1-6,TRBV18,-,-,CASSPGSDSPLHF,TGTGCCAGCTCACCAGGGTCTGATTCACCCCTCCACTTT
TRBJ1-2,TRBV5-1,-,TRBD1,CASSLGQGNYGYTF,TGCGCCAGCAGCTTGGGACAGGGCAACTATGGCTACACCTTC
TRBJ2-2,TRBV4-1,-,TRBD2,CASSQDEGSGAGTGELFF,TGCGCCAGCAGCCAAGATGAGGGCAGCGGGGCGGGCACCGGGGAGCTGTTTTTT
TRBJ1-1,TRBV18,-,-,CASSPLVGTEAFF,TGTGCCAGCTCACCCCTGGTGGGGACTGAAGCTTTCTTT
TRBJ2-7,TRBV19,few,-,CASSSRKAGRYEQYF,TGTGCCAGTAGTTCCCGGAAAGCAGGACGTTACGAGCAGTACTTC
TRBJ1-4,TRBV14,-,-,CASSQRDNEKLFF,TGTGCCAGCAGCCAAAGGGATAATGAAAAACTGTTTTTT
TRBJ2-7,TRBV18,-,TRBD1,CASSPTPGQGASEQYF,TGTGCCAGCTCACCAACACCGGGACAGGGGGCTTCCGAGCAGTACTTC
TRBJ2-1,TRBV7-6,once,-,CASSQGNNEQFF,TGTGCCAGCAGCCAAGGGAACAATGAGCAGTTCTTC
TRBJ1-2,TRBV10-3,few,TRBD1,CAISDYPGQGAKDGYTF,TGTGCCATCAGTGACTACCCCGGACAGGGAGCAAAGGACGGCTACACCTTC
TRBJ1-1,TRBV5-1,-,-,CASSLVADEAFF,TGCGCCAGCAGCTTGGTGGCAGATGAAGCTTTCTTT
TRBJ1-2,TRBV30,-,-,CAWSPGERNHGYTF,TGTGCCTGGAGCCCGGGAGAGAGGAATCATGGCTACACCTTC
TRBJ1-1,TRBV10-1,-,-,CASSDRVGTEAFF,TGCGCCAGCAGTGACCGCGTGGGGACTGAAGCTTTCTTT
TRBJ2-1,TRBV5-1,few,-,CASRARSGVAAFTYNEQFF,TGCGCCTCCAGGGCCCGGAGCGGAGTGGCAGCTTTTACATACAATGAGCAGTTCTTC
TRBJ1-5,TRBV6-5,-,-,CASSPDRTRGQPQHF,TGTGCCAGCAGTCCTGACCGCACCCGGGGTCAGCCCCAGCATTTT
TRBJ2-2,TRBV6-6,-,TRBD1,CASRTQGAGTGELFF,TGTGCCAGCAGAACACAGGGGGCGGGAACCGGGGAGCTGTTTTTT
TRBJ1-2,TRBV7-2,few,TRBD1,CASSARQGAFSSYTF,TGTGCCAGCAGCGCCAGACAGGGGGCGTTCTCAAGCTACACCTTC
TRBJ2-7,TRBV12-5,-,TRBD1,CASGLTGTATYEQYF,TGTGCTAGTGGTTTGACCGGGACAGCTACCTACGAGCAGTACTTC
TRBJ2-7,TRBV7-6,-,-,CASTPGGGPDSYEQYF,TGTGCCAGCACCCCTGGGGGGGGGCCGGACTCCTACGAGCAGTACTTC
TRBJ1-5,TRBV15,few,-,CATGLVWDQPQHF,TGTGCCACCGGACTAGTATGGGATCAGCCCCAGCATTTT
TRBJ2-7,TRBV6-5,-,-,CASSYGIEQYF,TGTGCCAGCAGTTATGGTATCGAGCAGTACTTC
TRBJ1-5,TRBV2,few,-,CASRLPGRTNQPQHF,TGTGCCAGCAGATTACCGGGACGGACTAATCAGCCCCAGCATTTT
TRBJ1-5,TRBV6-5,few,-,CASSYSRGQPQHF,TGTGCCAGCAGTTACTCGAGAGGTCAGCCCCAGCATTTT
TRBJ2-5,TRBV5-1,-,-,CASSFRDSQETQYF,TGCGCCAGCAGCTTTCGAGACAGCCAAGAGACCCAGTACTTC
TRBJ1-2,TRBV16,-,-,CASSLDLIIYGYTF,TGTGCCAGCAGCCTCGACTTGATAATCTATGGCTACACCTTC
TRBJ2-5,TRBV7-2,-,TRBD2,CASSLGLAETQYF,TGTGCCAGCAGCTTAGGACTAGCAGAGACCCAGTACTTC
TRBJ1-4,TRBV2,-,-,CASREDRRLNEKLFF,TGTGCCAGCAGAGAGGACAGACGACTTAATGAAAAACTGTTTTTT
TRBJ2-5,TRBV19,-,TRBD1,CASSISGTGDFGRAQYF,TGTGCCAGTAGTATCTCGGGGACAGGGGATTTTGGTCGAGCCCAGTACTTC
TRBJ1-2,TRBV2,-,TRBD1,CASRETGVGGYTF,TGTGCCAGCAGAGAAACAGGGGTAGGGGGCTACACCTTC
TRBJ1-6,TRBV9,-,-,CASSDSPGLYNSPLHF,TGTGCCAGCAGCGATTCCCCGGGACTCTATAATTCACCCCTCCACTTT
TRBJ2-5,TRBV9,-,-,CASSDQETQYF,TGTGCCAGCAGCGACCAAGAGACCCAGTACTTC
TRBJ2-3,TRBV18,-,TRBD1,CASSLEDRVPDTQYF,TGTGCCAGCTCACTGGAGGACAGGGTACCAGATACGCAGTATTTT
TRBJ2-7,TRBV7-2,once,-,CASSLVQGHEQYF,TGTGCCAGCAGCTTAGTCCAGGGCCACGAGCAGTACTTC
TRBJ2-3,TRBV6-1,-,-,CASSEPNTQYF,TGTGCCAGCAGTGAGCCCAATACGCAGTATTTT
TRBJ1-5,TRBV6-5,-,-,CASSTREGQPQHF,TGTGCCAGCAGCACCAGGGAGGGTCAGCCCCAGCATTTT
TRBJ1-4,TRBV29-1,-,-,CSVAGAGVGSNEKLFF,TGCAGCGTTGCCGGGGCAGGGGTGGGCTCTAATGAAAAACTGTTTTTT
TRBJ2-1,TRBV30,once,-,CAWKKGGQGSQGYNEQFF,TGTGCCTGGAAAAAGGGGGGCCAAGGAAGCCAAGGCTACAATGAGCAGTTCTTC
TRBJ1-3,TRBV14,-,-,CASSQGKGYTIYF,TGTGCCAGCAGCCAAGGGAAAGGTTACACCATATATTTT
TRBJ1-5,TRBV30,-,-,CAWSKGGNQPQHF,TGTGCCTGGAGTAAAGGGGGCAATCAGCCCCAGCATTTT
TRBJ2-3,TRBV2,few,TRBD1,CASSGGQLITDTQYF,TGTGCCAGCAGTGGGGGACAGTTAATCACAGATACGCAGTATTTT
TRBJ2-7,TRBV7-6,-,TRBD1,CASSLRWDRPYEQYF,TGTGCCAGCAGCCTTAGGTGGGACAGGCCCTACGAGCAGTACTTC